The rows below give T cell receptor beta chains drawn from one sample of a study of blood T cell repertoires in COVID-19. Profiling relied on immunoSEQ multiplex PCR, and the TCRdb table lists in-frame clones only, not all of them. In the table there are hundreds of thousands of clones, more than 75% of which are singletons. Sequencing was done on a sample of PBMCs or T cells enriched from blood (not recorded which). These receptors all stem from an older woman in a cohort exposed to, infected with or recovered from COVID-19 (not recorded which). CDR3s include the opening cysteine and the closing phenylalanine or tryptophan. A D gene is named only where the DNA matches it firmly. Part of the rows lack a size; the others show once, few, many or a class for expanded clones.

TRBV5-5	NA	NA	TRBJ1-2	CASKESWNYGYTF	TGTGCCAGTAAAGAGAGTTGGAACTATGGCTACACCTTC
TRBV9	NA	NA	TRBJ2-1	CASSVTLGSASYNEQFF	TGTGCCAGCAGCGTAACACTGGGGAGCGCGTCCTACAATGAGCAGTTCTTC
TRBV4-1	NA	TRBD1	TRBJ1-4	CASKGGHEELFF	TGCGCCAGCAAAGGGGGCCATGAGGAACTGTTTTTT
TRBV5-1	once	TRBD2	TRBJ2-5	CASSWGTSGRGSQETQYF	TGCGCCAGCAGCTGGGGGACTAGCGGGAGGGGATCCCAAGAGACCCAGTACTTC
TRBV28	NA	NA	TRBJ1-5	CASRAGSGQPQHF	TGTGCCAGCAGAGCAGGTTCGGGACAGCCCCAGCATTTT
TRBV7-9	NA	NA	TRBJ1-2	CASSRWDTSNYGYTF	TGTGCCAGCAGCCGATGGGACACCTCTAACTATGGCTACACCTTC
TRBV6-5	NA	NA	TRBJ2-7	CASLLDSSYEQYF	TGTGCCAGCCTCCTGGACAGTTCCTACGAGCAGTACTTC
TRBV11-2	NA	TRBD2	TRBJ2-1	CASSLPGLAGVNEQFF	TGTGCCAGCAGCTTACCGGGACTAGCGGGAGTCAATGAGCAGTTCTTC
TRBV9	once	NA	TRBJ2-1	CASSVFPGSSYNEQFF	TGTGCCAGCAGCGTTTTTCCGGGGAGCTCCTACAATGAGCAGTTCTTC
TRBV6-5	NA	TRBD1	TRBJ2-7	CASRGTGGHEQYF	TGTGCCAGCAGGGGGACAGGGGGCCACGAGCAGTACTTC
TRBV5-4	NA	NA	TRBJ1-2	CASSSSGGPLFDYTF	TGTGCCAGCAGCTCATCGGGAGGCCCGCTATTTGACTACACCTTC
TRBV5-1	NA	NA	TRBJ1-4	CASSLLRNEKLFF	TGCGCCAGCAGCTTGCTGAGAAATGAAAAACTGTTTTTT
TRBV2	NA	TRBD1	TRBJ1-4	CASSANRGLNEKLFF	TGTGCCAGCAGTGCGAACAGGGGGCTTAATGAAAAACTGTTTTTT
TRBV9	NA	NA	TRBJ1-1	CASSVGFYSNTEAFF	TGTGCCAGCAGCGTCGGGTTCTACTCGAACACTGAAGCTTTCTTT
TRBV5-4	NA	NA	TRBJ1-5	CASSLRPVGSGAYSNQPQHF	TGTGCCAGCAGCTTGCGACCGGTTGGGTCAGGGGCTTATAGCAATCAGCCCCAGCATTTT
TRBV6-5	NA	TRBD2	TRBJ2-1	CASSLGLAGVGEQFF	TGTGCCAGCAGTCTTGGACTAGCGGGAGTAGGTGAGCAGTTCTTC
TRBV5-1	NA	NA	TRBJ2-1	CASSLGGTQRGSYNEQFF	TGCGCCAGCAGCTTGGGTGGCACCCAAAGGGGCTCCTACAATGAGCAGTTCTTC
TRBV6-5	NA	NA	TRBJ2-7	CASRWGQSYEQYF	TGTGCCAGCAGATGGGGGCAGTCCTACGAGCAGTACTTC
TRBV9	NA	TRBD2	TRBJ2-1	CASSSSKREFAYNEQFF	TGTGCCAGCAGCTCATCTAAGCGGGAGTTCGCCTACAATGAGCAGTTCTTC
TRBV3-1/TRBV3-2	NA	NA	TRBJ2-3	CASSQGSYTQYF	TGTGCCAGCAGCCAAGGTTCCTATACGCAGTATTTT
TRBV5-1	NA	TRBD2	TRBJ2-7	CASSLVSGKPYEQYF	TGCGCCAGCAGCTTGGTGAGCGGGAAACCATACGAGCAGTACTTC
TRBV6-5	NA	NA	TRBJ2-7	CASSYSVQGNEQYF	TGTGCCAGCAGTTACTCGGTCCAGGGGAACGAGCAGTACTTC
TRBV18	NA	NA	TRBJ1-1	CASSPRQAENTEAFF	TGTGCCAGCTCACCAAGACAGGCCGAGAACACTGAAGCTTTCTTT
TRBV3-1/TRBV3-2	few	NA	TRBJ2-7	CASTQGGGRYEQYF	TGTGCCAGCACCCAGGGGGGAGGGCGGTACGAGCAGTACTTC
TRBV18	NA	TRBD1	TRBJ1-1	CASSPRQGQPTGATEAFF	TGTGCCAGCTCACCTCGACAGGGCCAACCGACAGGGGCCACTGAAGCTTTCTTT
TRBV25-1	NA	TRBD1	TRBJ1-2	CASSDTGTGGARGYTF	TGTGCCAGCAGTGACACCGGGACAGGGGGCGCCCGGGGCTACACCTTC
TRBV28	NA	TRBD1	TRBJ1-2	CASSPGTGSNYGYTF	TGTGCCAGCAGCCCCGGGACAGGCTCTAACTATGGCTACACCTTC
TRBV4-1	NA	NA	TRBJ1-2	CASSLIGGDGYTF	TGCGCCAGCAGTCTGATCGGGGGAGATGGCTACACCTTC
TRBV5-6	NA	NA	TRBJ2-1	CASSLVSEQFF	TGTGCCAGCAGCTTGGTTAGCGAGCAGTTCTTC
TRBV19	NA	NA	TRBJ2-2	CASRATANTGELFF	TGTGCCAGTCGCGCTACAGCGAACACCGGGGAGCTGTTTTTT
TRBV6-6	NA	NA	TRBJ1-6	CASSPPGGPNSPLHF	TGTGCCAGCAGTCCCCCCGGGGGTCCCAATTCACCCCTCCACTTT
TRBV19	NA	TRBD1	TRBJ1-1	CASSWETGKTFF	TGTGCCAGTAGTTGGGAGACAGGGAAGACTTTCTTT
TRBV2	NA	NA	TRBJ2-4	CASLLSGAAKNIQYF	TGTGCCAGCTTGTTATCAGGGGCGGCCAAAAACATTCAGTACTTC
TRBV5-1	NA	TRBD1	TRBJ1-2	CASSLAQGQGRDGYTF	TGCGCCAGCAGCTTGGCCCAGGGACAGGGAAGGGATGGCTACACCTTC
TRBV27	NA	TRBD1	TRBJ1-4	CASSSRDRSNEKLFF	TGTGCCAGCAGTTCAAGGGACAGGTCTAATGAAAAACTGTTTTTT
TRBV2	NA	NA	TRBJ2-1	CASSGDYNEQFF	TGTGCCAGCAGTGGAGACTACAATGAGCAGTTCTTC
TRBV12-5	NA	TRBD2	TRBJ2-1	CASRAGGGPNEQFF	TGTGCTAGTCGTGCGGGGGGAGGGCCTAACGAGCAGTTCTTC
TRBV3-1/TRBV3-2	NA	TRBD1	TRBJ1-4	CASSQSSIQGREKLFF	TGTGCCAGCAGCCAATCTTCTATACAGGGGAGGGAAAAACTGTTTTTT
TRBV28	NA	NA	TRBJ1-2	CASSLEGPYGYTF	TGTGCCAGCAGTTTAGAGGGCCCCTATGGCTACACCTTC
TRBV11-2	NA	TRBD2	TRBJ2-7	CASSLESSGIRPYEQYF	TGTGCCAGCAGCTTAGAGTCTAGCGGGATCCGTCCCTACGAGCAGTACTTC
TRBV5-1	NA	TRBD2	TRBJ2-7	CASSLVGGGSSSYEQYF	TGCGCCAGCAGCTTGGTTGGGGGAGGGTCATCATCCTACGAGCAGTACTTC
TRBV7-2	NA	TRBD1	TRBJ1-1	CASSSWDRGGGTEAFF	TGTGCCAGCAGCTCCTGGGACAGGGGAGGTGGCACTGAAGCTTTCTTT
TRBV11-2	NA	NA	TRBJ2-7	CASSGDSHYEQYF	TGTGCCAGCAGCGGCGACAGCCACTACGAGCAGTACTTC
TRBV28	NA	TRBD1	TRBJ2-7	CASSLSGTGRFEQYF	TGTGCCAGCAGTTTATCCGGGACAGGCCGTTTCGAGCAGTACTTC
TRBV12-3/TRBV12-4	NA	NA	TRBJ1-5	CASNRQDQPQHF	TGTGCCAGCAATAGGCAGGATCAGCCCCAGCATTTT